Listed below are T cell receptor beta chains from one sample, sequenced in a study of T cells of healthy individuals. One entry per CDR3 protein, called by TCRdb with MiXCR from the 5' RACE reads. Of approximately 100,000 distinct CDR3 sequences listed, 15% to 20% are singletons. The receptor source for this set is a human donor in good health. Both conserved end residues are part of each CDR3. The D gene is left open where the match is weak. Not all rows give a size; the values are once, few, many and, for expanded clones, a class.

TRBJ2-7	few	TRBD2	TRBV5-1	TGCGCCAGCAGCCTCGGGACTAGCCGCCTGGTGGAGCAGTACTTC	CASSLGTSRLVEQYF
TRBJ2-5	few	.	TRBV2	TGTGCCAGCAGAAGAGACGGCCAGTACTTC	CASRRDGQYF
TRBJ1-4	many	.	TRBV12-3/TRBV12-4	TGTGCCAGCAGTTTAGCAGGGCGGGGGGAAAAACTGTTTTTT	CASSLAGRGEKLFF
TRBJ2-7	many	TRBD2	TRBV5-1	TGCGCCAGCAGGCCCGCTCTAGCGGGAGTCAGCGAGCAGTACTTC	CASRPALAGVSEQYF
TRBJ1-5	.	.	TRBV11-2	TGTGCCAGCAGCCTAGCGGATTATCAGCCCCAGCATTTT	CASSLADYQPQHF
TRBJ2-2	.	.	TRBV6-2/TRBV6-3	TGTGCCAGCAGATGGGAGGTCACCGGGGAGCTGTTTTTT	CASRWEVTGELFF
TRBJ2-7	many	TRBD1	TRBV2	TGTGCCAGCCTGGGACAGGGGGCTTACGAGCAGTACTTC	CASLGQGAYEQYF
TRBJ2-7	.	.	TRBV4-2	TGTGCCAGCAGCCAAGAGAAGAGGGAGCAGTACTTC	CASSQEKREQYF
TRBJ1-2	few	.	TRBV7-9	TGTGCCAGCAGCCCAGGGTTTGGGAATGGCTACACCTTC	CASSPGFGNGYTF
TRBJ2-5	.	.	TRBV5-1	TGCGCCAGCAGATTCGGACAGACTCAAGAGACCCAGTACTTC	CASRFGQTQETQYF
TRBJ2-1	.	.	TRBV12-3/TRBV12-4	TGTGCCAGCAATCCCCCAGGTCCCTTGGGGGAGCAGTTCTTC	CASNPPGPLGEQFF
TRBJ2-7	few	.	TRBV12-3/TRBV12-4	TGTGCCAGCAGCTCTGGACAGCGAAACGAGCAGTACTTC	CASSSGQRNEQYF
TRBJ1-5	.	.	TRBV12-3/TRBV12-4	TGTGCCAGCAGCCCGGGGGGGGGGTACCCCGGACAGCCCCAGCATTTT	CASSPGGGYPGQPQHF
TRBJ2-7	.	.	TRBV20-1	TGCAGTGCCAAGAAATTCCCAAGCTCCTACGAGCAGTACTTC	CSAKKFPSSYEQYF
TRBJ2-1	.	.	TRBV27	TGTGCCAGCCTTTGGGCGGCCTCCTACAATGAGCAGTTCTTC	CASLWAASYNEQFF
TRBJ1-5	few	.	TRBV6-2/TRBV6-3	TGTGCCAGCAGTGCCTGGACGGCAAATCAGCCCCAGCATTTT	CASSAWTANQPQHF
TRBJ1-1	many	.	TRBV4-3	TGCGCCAGCAGCCAAGTCGCCCAGACGAACACTGAAGCTTTCTTT	CASSQVAQTNTEAFF
TRBJ2-5	many	.	TRBV5-1	TGCGCCAGCAGCTTGGCCGGTACGCCGGTCGGGGAGACCCAGTACTTC	CASSLAGTPVGETQYF
TRBJ2-1	.	.	TRBV7-2	TGTGCCAGCACCACAGGACTATCCACCTACAATGAGCAGTTCTTC	CASTTGLSTYNEQFF
TRBJ2-5	many	TRBD1	TRBV20-1	TGCAGCGGGACAGACAAAGAGACCCAGTACTTC	CSGTDKETQYF
TRBJ1-6	.	.	TRBV10-3	TGTGCCATCAGTGACAGCTCCTATAATTCACCCCTCCACTTT	CAISDSSYNSPLHF
TRBJ2-1	few	.	TRBV7-9	TGTGCCAGCAGCTTAGCGGGGGGAGACTCCTACAATGAGCAGTTCTTC	CASSLAGGDSYNEQFF
TRBJ1-1	few	TRBD1	TRBV7-9	TGTGCCAGCAGCTTAGGAGGGCAGGGGGCGATCTTT	CASSLGGQGAIF
TRBJ2-1	few	.	TRBV18	TGTGCCAGCTCACGGGGGACGGATAGGTACAATGAGCAGTTCTTC	CASSRGTDRYNEQFF
TRBJ1-2	many	TRBD1	TRBV12-3/TRBV12-4	TGTGCCAGCAGTTATGCCGGGACAGGGATGGGTGGCTACACCTTC	CASSYAGTGMGGYTF
TRBJ2-6	.	.	TRBV24-1	TGTGCCACCAGTGATTCTGGGCAGCACTCTGGGGCCAACGTCCTGACTTTC	CATSDSGQHSGANVLTF
TRBJ2-2	few	TRBD1	TRBV28	TGTGCCAGCAGTGGGTCGGACAGGGGCACCGGGGAGCTGTTTTTT	CASSGSDRGTGELFF